This is a list of T cell receptor beta chains from one sample in a study of patients and donors after allogeneic stem cell transplantation. TCRdb analysed the RT-PCR reads with MiXCR anew, one entry per CDR3 protein. The sample yields some 90,000 distinct CDR3 sequences, around 48% seen once. The source material was blood, either unsorted or a sorted T cell fraction (not recorded which). Source of these receptors: a human donor who was either an allogeneic HSCT recipient or a stem cell or donor lymphocyte infusion donor (not recorded which). It is not recorded whose cells these are; they may come from a transplant donor. CDR3s include the opening cysteine and the closing phenylalanine or tryptophan.

TRBJ1-4,TRBV4-3,CASSQLPDRGDEKLFF
TRBJ2-7,TRBV28,CASSPLRQGISYEQYF
TRBJ1-1,TRBV28,CASSSIQGTEAFF
TRBJ2-5,TRBV6-5,CASRTPREPYQETQYF
TRBJ1-1,TRBV7-2,CASSLSDRGSLLSTEAFF
TRBJ1-2,TRBV20-1,CSAIRDYGYTF
TRBJ1-1,TRBV3-1,CASAVTKGLRNTEAFF
TRBJ1-2,TRBV7-2,CASSSGTGPYYGYTF
TRBJ1-1,TRBV29-1,CSVEPGGDVTEAFF
TRBJ1-5,TRBV6-2/TRBV6-3,CASSYLAGPLNQPQHF
TRBJ2-1,TRBV10-3,CAITEIAGDNEQFF
TRBJ1-4,TRBV28,CASSRLPGDEKLFF
TRBJ1-6,TRBV4-3,CASSQVPLPRTGVNSPLHF
TRBJ2-1,TRBV28,CASRGLTGGARYNEQFF
TRBJ1-2,TRBV5-1,CASSSYPQDRGPNYGYTF
TRBJ1-1,TRBV5-1,CASSGGFVNTEAFF
TRBJ1-1,TRBV7-3,CASSLTSGSGTEAFF
TRBJ1-2,TRBV9,CASSSLERARRGYTF
TRBJ1-1,TRBV7-9,CASSPRTAFF
TRBJ1-6,TRBV20-1,CSARPWEGSKNSPLHF
TRBJ1-3,TRBV7-2,CASSLGTGGYNSSF
TRBJ1-5,TRBV20-1,CSALRDSLNQPQHF
TRBJ1-6,TRBV4-2,CASSQTVQVNNSPLHF
TRBJ1-5,TRBV7-2,CASSLGGARSNQPQHF
TRBJ1-5,TRBV7-2,CASSPLQGVIRQPQHF
TRBJ1-2,TRBV12-3/TRBV12-4,CASSFWVGRNYGYTF
TRBJ1-5,TRBV12-3/TRBV12-4,CASSPGQGANQPQHF
TRBJ2-5,TRBV27,CASSWTGRETQYF
TRBJ1-4,TRBV18,CASSPPSTNEKLFF
TRBJ2-2,TRBV7-8,CASSPPTGAGELFF
TRBJ1-1,TRBV4-2,CASSQDLKLSGDTEAFF
TRBJ1-4,TRBV27,CASTLGQGIGKLFF
TRBJ1-6,TRBV3-1,CASSREGVPDSPLHF
TRBJ1-2,TRBV6-5,CASSRTHPYGYTF
TRBJ1-5,TRBV20-1,CSAKPTDSNQPQHF
TRBJ1-1,TRBV28,CASSRQQWGMNTEAFF
TRBJ1-1,TRBV12-3/TRBV12-4,CASSMGQAGTEAFF
TRBJ1-3,TRBV28,CATNRQSRNTIYF
TRBJ1-2,TRBV7-9,CASSLGGQGSATYGYTF
TRBJ1-5,TRBV6-1,CASSEQGRGQPQHF
TRBJ1-5,TRBV6-2/TRBV6-3,CASSSIAGEENQPQHF
TRBJ1-4,TRBV20-1,CSARDFGEKLFF
TRBJ1-1,TRBV20-1,CSARGGNTEAFF
TRBJ1-2,TRBV2,CASSVRTGLVYGYTF
TRBJ1-5,TRBV15,CATSNDRDQPQHF
TRBJ1-1,TRBV18,CASSPSTPYAPGAFF
TRBJ2-7,TRBV4-1,CASSPGPQPSYEQYF
TRBJ1-1,TRBV7-3,CASSLRGVNTEAFF
TRBJ2-7,TRBV14,CASSPAGGFEQYF
TRBJ1-2,TRBV7-9,CASSSFQGAIYGYTF
TRBJ1-1,TRBV5-1,CASSVTVNTEAFF
TRBJ1-1,TRBV7-8,CASSSLPINTEAFF
TRBJ1-1,TRBV29-1,CSVAGLLNTEAFF
TRBJ1-1,TRBV29-1,CSVGNRNTEAFF
TRBJ1-2,TRBV7-9,CASSGRTPYGYTF